Sequencing of this T cell receptor beta chain was carried out in a study of shared clonotypes between healthy human individuals. Profiling relied on immunoSEQ multiplex PCR, and the TCRdb table lists in-frame clones only, not all of them. This repertoire shows 2.3 million or so clones, 90% to 95% found once; its top ten account for under 0.45%. This clone was seen only once. Other DNA sequences from this sample encode an identical CDR3 as well. CDR1 is SQVTM and CDR2 is ANQGSEA in the germline V gene. Trimming removed 4 bases from V and 1 base from J, with 7 bases in between. The CDR3 is 12 residues long.

The receptor was isolated from a man between 18 and 29 years old in good health. Some clones in this sample may be carry-over from other donors' samples. Sample: naive CD4+ T cells from PBMCs. Subset here: CD45RA+ positively selected. V is TRBV29-1 and J is TRBJ2-5; D possibly corresponds to TRBD2 (5 bases). Here the CDR3 reads CSVAGVQETQYF. In DNA form, the CDR3 reads TGCAGCGTTGCCGGGGTCCAAGAGACCCAGTACTTC.